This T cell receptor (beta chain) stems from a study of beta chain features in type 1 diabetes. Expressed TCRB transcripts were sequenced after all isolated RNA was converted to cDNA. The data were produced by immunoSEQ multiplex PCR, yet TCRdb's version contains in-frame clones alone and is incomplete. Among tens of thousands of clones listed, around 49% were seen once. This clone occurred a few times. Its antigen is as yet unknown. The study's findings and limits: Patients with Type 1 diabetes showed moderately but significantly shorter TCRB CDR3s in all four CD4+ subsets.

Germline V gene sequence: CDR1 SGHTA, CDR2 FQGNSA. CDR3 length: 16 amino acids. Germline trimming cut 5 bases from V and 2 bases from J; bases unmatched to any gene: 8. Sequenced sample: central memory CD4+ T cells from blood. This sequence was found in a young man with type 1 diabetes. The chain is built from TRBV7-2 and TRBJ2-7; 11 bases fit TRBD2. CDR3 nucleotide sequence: TGTGCCAGCAGCCTCCAACCACTAGCGGGGGCCTACGAGCAGTACTTC. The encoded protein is CASSLQPLAGAYEQYF. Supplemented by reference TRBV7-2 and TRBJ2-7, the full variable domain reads GAGVSQSPSNKVTEKGKDVELRCDPISGHTALYWYRQSLGQGLEFLIYFQGNSAPDKSGLPSDRFSAERTGGSVSTLTIQRTQQEDSAVYLCASSLQPLAGAYEQYFGPGTRLTVT.